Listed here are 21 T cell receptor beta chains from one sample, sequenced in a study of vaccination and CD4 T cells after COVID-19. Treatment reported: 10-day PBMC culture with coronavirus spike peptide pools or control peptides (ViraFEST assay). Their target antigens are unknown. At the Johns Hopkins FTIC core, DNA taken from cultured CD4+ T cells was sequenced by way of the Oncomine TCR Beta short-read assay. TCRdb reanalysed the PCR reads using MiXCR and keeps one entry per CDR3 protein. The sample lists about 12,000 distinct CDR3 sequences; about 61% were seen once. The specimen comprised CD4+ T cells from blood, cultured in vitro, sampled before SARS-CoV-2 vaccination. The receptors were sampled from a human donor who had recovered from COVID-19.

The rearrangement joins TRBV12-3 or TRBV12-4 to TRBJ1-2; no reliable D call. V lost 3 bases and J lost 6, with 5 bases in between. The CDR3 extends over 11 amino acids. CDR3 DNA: TGTGCCAGCAGTTTTGGGGATGGCTACACCTTC. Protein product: CASSFGDGYTF.

The DNA for the CDR3 is TGTGCCAGCAGCTTAGGTGGAGGTATGGGCGTGGGTGGCTACACCTTC. Translated, it gives CASSLGGGMGVGGYTF. This rearrangement joins TRBV7-2 to TRBJ1-2; the D is unclear. CDR1 is SGHTA, CDR2 FQGNSA, per germline. This CDR3 has 16 residues. V gave up 1 base and J gave up 7 bases, with 19 bases separating them.

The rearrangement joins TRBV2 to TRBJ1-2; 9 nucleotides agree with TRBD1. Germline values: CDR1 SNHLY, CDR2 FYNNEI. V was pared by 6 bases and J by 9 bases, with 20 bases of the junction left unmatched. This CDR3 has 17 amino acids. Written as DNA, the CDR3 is TGTGCCAGCAGCGTCGGACAGGGGCGGACTATCGCGGCTAGCTACACCTTC. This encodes CASSVGQGRTIAASYTF.

The CDR3 DNA reads TGTGCCAGCAGCTTACCAGGGGAAAAACTGTTTTTT. Translating it yields CASSLPGEKLFF. The rearrangement uses TRBV5-4 and TRBJ1-4, with D tentatively TRBD1 (5 bases). Germline CDR1 and CDR2: SGHNT and YYREEE (reference sequence). The CDR3 totals 12 residues. V was shortened by 2 bases and J by 8 bases, with 7 bases between the two germline ends.

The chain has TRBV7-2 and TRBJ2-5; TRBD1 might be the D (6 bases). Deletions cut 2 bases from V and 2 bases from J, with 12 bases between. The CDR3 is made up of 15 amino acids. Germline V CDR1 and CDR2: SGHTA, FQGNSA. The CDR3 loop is CASSLIDRPQETQYF. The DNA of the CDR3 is TGTGCCAGCAGCTTAATAGACAGGCCGCAAGAGACCCAGTACTTC. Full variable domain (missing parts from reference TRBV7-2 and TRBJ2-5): GAGVSQSPSNKVTEKGKDVELRCDPISGHTALYWYRQSLGQGLEFLIYFQGNSAPDKSGLPSDRFSAERTGGSVSTLTIQRTQQEDSAVYLCASSLIDRPQETQYFGPGTRLLVL.

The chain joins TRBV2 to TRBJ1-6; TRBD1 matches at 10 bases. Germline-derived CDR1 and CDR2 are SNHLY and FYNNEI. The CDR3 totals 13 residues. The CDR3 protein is CASGDRGNSPLHF. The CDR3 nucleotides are TGTGCATCCGGGGACAGGGGCAATTCACCCCTCCACTTT.

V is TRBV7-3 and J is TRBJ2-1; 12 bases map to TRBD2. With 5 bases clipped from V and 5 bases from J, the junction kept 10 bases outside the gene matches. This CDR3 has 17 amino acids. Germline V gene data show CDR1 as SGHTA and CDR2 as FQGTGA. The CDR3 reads CASSPFMLAGGNNEQFF. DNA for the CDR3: TGTGCCAGCAGCCCATTCATGCTAGCGGGAGGGAACAATGAGCAGTTCTTC. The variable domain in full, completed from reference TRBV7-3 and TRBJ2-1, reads GAGVSQTPSNKVTEKGKYVELRCDPISGHTALYWYRQSLGQGPEFLIYFQGTGAADDSGLPNDRFFAVRPEGSVSTLKIQRTERGDSAVYLCASSPFMLAGGNNEQFFGPGTRLTVL.

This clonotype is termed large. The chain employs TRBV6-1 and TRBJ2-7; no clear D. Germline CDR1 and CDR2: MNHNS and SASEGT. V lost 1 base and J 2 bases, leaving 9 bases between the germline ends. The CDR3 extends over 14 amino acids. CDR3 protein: CASSEGGRAYEQYF. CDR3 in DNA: TGTGCCAGCAGTGAAGGGGGTCGCGCCTACGAGCAGTACTTC.

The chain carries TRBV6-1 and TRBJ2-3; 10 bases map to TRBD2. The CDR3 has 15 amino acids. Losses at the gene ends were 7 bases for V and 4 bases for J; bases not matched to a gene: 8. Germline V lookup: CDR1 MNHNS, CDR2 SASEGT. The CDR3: CASTPTSGRPDTQYF. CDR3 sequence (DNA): TGTGCCAGCACTCCGACTAGCGGGCGACCAGATACGCAGTATTTT.

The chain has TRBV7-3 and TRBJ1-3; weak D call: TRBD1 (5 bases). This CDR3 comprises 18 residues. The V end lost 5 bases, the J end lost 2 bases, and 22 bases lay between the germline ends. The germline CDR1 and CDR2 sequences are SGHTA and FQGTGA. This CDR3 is CASSPLRSPLGAGNTIYF. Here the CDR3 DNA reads TGTGCCAGCAGCCCCCTAAGGTCCCCGTTAGGGGCTGGAAACACCATATATTTT.

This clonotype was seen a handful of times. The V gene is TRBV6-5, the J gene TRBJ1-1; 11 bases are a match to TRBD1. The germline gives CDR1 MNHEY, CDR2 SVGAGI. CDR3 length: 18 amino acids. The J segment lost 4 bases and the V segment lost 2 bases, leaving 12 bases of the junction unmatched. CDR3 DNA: TGTGCCAGCAGTTACAGGACAGGGGGCACGTATAGAAGCACTGAAGCTTTCTTT. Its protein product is CASSYRTGGTYRSTEAFF.

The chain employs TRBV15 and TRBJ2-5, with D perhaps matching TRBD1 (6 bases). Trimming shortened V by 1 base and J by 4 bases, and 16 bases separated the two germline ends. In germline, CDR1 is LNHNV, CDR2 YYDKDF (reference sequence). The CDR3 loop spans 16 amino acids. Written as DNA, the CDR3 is TGTGCCACCAGCAGAGGGGGACAATTGACCGGAGAGACCCAGTACTTC. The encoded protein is CATSRGGQLTGETQYF.

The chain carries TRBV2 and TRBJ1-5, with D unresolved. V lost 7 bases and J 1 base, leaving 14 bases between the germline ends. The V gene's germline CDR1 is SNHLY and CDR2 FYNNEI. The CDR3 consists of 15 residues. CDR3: CASNRAPDSNQPQHF. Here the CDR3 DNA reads TGTGCCAGCAACCGAGCTCCAGACAGCAATCAGCCCCAGCATTTT.

The CDR3 spells CASRSDGSRAWGTDTQYF. For the CDR3, the DNA is TGTGCCAGCAGAAGCGATGGATCCCGGGCATGGGGCACAGATACGCAGTATTTT. The chain carries TRBV6-1 and TRBJ2-3; D uncertain. CDR1 and CDR2 (germline): MNHNS, SASEGT. V shed 6 bases and J shed 1 base, with 23 bases lying between them. This CDR3 is 18 amino acids long.

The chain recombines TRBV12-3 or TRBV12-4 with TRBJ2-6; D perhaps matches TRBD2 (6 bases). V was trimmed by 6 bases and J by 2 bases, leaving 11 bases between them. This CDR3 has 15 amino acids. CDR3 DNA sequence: TGTGCCAGCAGATCGGGAGTAGCTGGGGCCAACGTCCTGACTTTC. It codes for CASRSGVAGANVLTF.

The CDR3 region is CASSLPRGNYGYTF. In DNA form, the CDR3 reads TGTGCCAGCAGTTTACCTCGAGGGAACTATGGCTACACCTTC. This chain connects TRBV28 to TRBJ1-2; D remains ambiguous. This CDR3 is 14 amino acids long. The V end was cut by 2 bases, the J end by 2 bases, with 9 bases between. Germline values: CDR1 MDHEN, CDR2 SYDVKM.

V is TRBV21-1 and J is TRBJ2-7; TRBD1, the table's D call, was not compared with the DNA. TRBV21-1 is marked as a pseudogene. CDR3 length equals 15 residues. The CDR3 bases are TGTGCCACCCAAGAGAACCGGGACAGCTCCTACGAGCAGTACTTC. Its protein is CATQENRDSSYEQYF.

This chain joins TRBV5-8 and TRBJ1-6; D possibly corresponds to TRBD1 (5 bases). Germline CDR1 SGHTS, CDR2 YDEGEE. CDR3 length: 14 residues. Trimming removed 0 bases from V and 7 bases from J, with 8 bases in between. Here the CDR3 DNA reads TGTGCCAGCAGCTTGGAAGGGGACAATTCACCCCTCCACTTT. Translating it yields CASSLEGDNSPLHF.

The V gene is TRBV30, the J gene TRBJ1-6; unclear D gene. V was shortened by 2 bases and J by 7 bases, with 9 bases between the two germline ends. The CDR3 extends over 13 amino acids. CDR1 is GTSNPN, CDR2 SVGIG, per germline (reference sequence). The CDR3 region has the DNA TGTGCCTGGAGTTCGCAGGAAAATTCACCCCTCCACTTT. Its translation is CAWSSQENSPLHF.

The CDR3 bases are TGTGCCAGCGGCGCAAGGGGCACAGATACGCAGTATTTT. Its protein product is CASGARGTDTQYF. The V and J genes are TRBV27 and TRBJ2-3, with no clear D. Germline lookup yields CDR1 MNHEY and CDR2 SMNVEV (reference sequence). V was trimmed by 8 bases and J by 1 base, leaving 10 bases between them. CDR3 length: 13 amino acids.

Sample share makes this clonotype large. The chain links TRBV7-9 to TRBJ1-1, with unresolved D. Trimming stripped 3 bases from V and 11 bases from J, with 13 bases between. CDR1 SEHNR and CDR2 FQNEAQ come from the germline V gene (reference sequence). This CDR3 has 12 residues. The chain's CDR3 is CASSLREMEAFF. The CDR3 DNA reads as TGTGCCAGCAGCTTGAGAGAAATGGAGGCTTTCTTT. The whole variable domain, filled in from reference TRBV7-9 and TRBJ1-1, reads DTGVSQNPRHKITKRGQNVTFRCDPISEHNRLYWYRQTLGQGPEFLTYFQNEAQLEKSRLLSDRFSAERPKGSFSTLEIQRTEQGDSAMYLCASSLREMEAFFGQGTRLTVV.